A single TCR beta chain is shown here with its context. Methods used by the authors: Reference gene primer amplification in the assay estimated nucleated cell counts. Clones were sequenced by immunoSEQ multiplex PCR, and TCRdb holds only the in-frame ones, with some missing. The V and J calls and the clone size are those of that table, but D and trimming were determined from the DNA. The table records roughly 140,000 clones, almost 80% of them present only once. Trimming stripped 4 bases from V and 1 base from J, with 8 bases between. Per the germline V gene, CDR1 is SNHLY and CDR2 is FYNNEI. The CDR3 is made up of 14 amino acids. This sample was taken from a study of blood T cell repertoires in COVID-19. Whole-study context: Spain, Italy and the United States supplied samples that represented acute and convalescent COVID-19. In each case, the material was cDNA or gDNA derived from T cells, B-cell-depleted T cells, or PBMCs.

The source material was peripheral blood. This clonotype was sampled from a man aged 50 to 59 with active or convalescent COVID-19. This chain uses TRBV2 with TRBJ1-5, with D hard to call. As DNA, the CDR3 is TGTGCCAGCAGTGTAGGGAGGAGCAATCAGCCCCAGCATTTT. This sequence encodes CASSVGRSNQPQHF.